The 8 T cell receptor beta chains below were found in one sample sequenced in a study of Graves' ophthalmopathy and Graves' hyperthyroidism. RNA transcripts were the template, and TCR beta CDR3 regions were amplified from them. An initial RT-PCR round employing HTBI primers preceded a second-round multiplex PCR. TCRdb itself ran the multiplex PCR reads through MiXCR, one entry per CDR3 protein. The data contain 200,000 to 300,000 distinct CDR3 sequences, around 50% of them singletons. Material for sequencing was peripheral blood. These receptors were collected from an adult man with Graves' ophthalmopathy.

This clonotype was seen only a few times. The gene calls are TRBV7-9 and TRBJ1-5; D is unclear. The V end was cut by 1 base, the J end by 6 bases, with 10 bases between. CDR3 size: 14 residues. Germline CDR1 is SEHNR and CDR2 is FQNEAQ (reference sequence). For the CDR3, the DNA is TGTGCCAGCAGCTTAGGAGGGATGGGTCAGCCCCAGCATTTT. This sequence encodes CASSLGGMGQPQHF.

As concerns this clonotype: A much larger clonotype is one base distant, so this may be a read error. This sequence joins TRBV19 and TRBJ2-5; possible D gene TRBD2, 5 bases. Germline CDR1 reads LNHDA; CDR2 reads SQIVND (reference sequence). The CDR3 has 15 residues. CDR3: CASSMGSSHQGTQYF. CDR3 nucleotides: TGTGCCAGTAGTATGGGGAGTTCCCACCAAGGGACCCAGTACTTC. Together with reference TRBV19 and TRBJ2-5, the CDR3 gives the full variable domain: DGGITQSPKYLFRKEGQNVTLSCEQNLNHDAMYWYRQDPGQGLRLIYYSQIVNDFQKGDIAEGYSVSREKKESFPLTVTSAQKNPTAFYLCASSMGSSHQGTQYFGPGTRLLVL.

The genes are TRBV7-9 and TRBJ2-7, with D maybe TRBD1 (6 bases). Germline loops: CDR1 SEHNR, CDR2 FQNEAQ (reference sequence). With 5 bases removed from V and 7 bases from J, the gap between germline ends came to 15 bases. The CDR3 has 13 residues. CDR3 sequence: CASSTRGLWEQYF. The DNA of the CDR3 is TGTGCCAGCAGCACCAGGGGCCTCTGGGAGCAGTACTTC.

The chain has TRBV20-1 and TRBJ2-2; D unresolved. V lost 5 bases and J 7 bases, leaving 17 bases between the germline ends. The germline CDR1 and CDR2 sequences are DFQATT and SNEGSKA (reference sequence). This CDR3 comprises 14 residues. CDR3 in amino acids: CSAYRRIGHGELFF. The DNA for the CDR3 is TGCAGTGCTTATAGACGCATAGGTCACGGGGAGCTGTTTTTT.

The CDR3 DNA sequence: TGTGCCAGCTCACCATCCAGGGAAGAGACCCAGTACTTC. Translated, it gives CASSPSREETQYF. The chain recombines TRBV18 with TRBJ2-5; the D gene is possibly TRBD1 (5 bases). The CDR3 spans 13 residues. Germline V CDR1 and CDR2: KGHSH, LQKENI. V lost 2 bases to trimming and J lost 3 bases, with 7 bases between them. Variable domain in full (rest from reference TRBV18 and TRBJ2-5): NAGVMQNPRHLVRRRGQEARLRCSPMKGHSHVYWYRQLPEEGLKFMVYLQKENIIDESGMPKERFSAEFPKEGPSILRIQQVVRGDSAAYFCASSPSREETQYFGPGTRLLVL.

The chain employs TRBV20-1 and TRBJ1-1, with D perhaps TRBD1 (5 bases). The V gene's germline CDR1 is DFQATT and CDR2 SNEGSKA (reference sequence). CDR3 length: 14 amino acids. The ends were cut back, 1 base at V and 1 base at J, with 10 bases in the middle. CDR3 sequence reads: CSARAGGWNTEAFF. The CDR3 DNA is TGCAGTGCTAGAGCCGGGGGATGGAACACTGAAGCTTTCTTT.

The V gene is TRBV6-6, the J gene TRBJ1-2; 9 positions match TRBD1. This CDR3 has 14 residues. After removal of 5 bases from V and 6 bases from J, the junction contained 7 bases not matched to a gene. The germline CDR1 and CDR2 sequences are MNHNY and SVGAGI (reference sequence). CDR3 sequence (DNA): TGTGCCAGCAGTGATGGACAGGGGCAGGATGGCTACACCTTC. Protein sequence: CASSDGQGQDGYTF.

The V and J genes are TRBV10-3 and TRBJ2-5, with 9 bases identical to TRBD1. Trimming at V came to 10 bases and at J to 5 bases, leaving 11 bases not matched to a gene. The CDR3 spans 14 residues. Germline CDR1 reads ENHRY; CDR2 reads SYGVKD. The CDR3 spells CASRITGGVETQYF. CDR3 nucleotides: TGTGCCAGCAGAATAACAGGGGGCGTTGAGACCCAGTACTTC.